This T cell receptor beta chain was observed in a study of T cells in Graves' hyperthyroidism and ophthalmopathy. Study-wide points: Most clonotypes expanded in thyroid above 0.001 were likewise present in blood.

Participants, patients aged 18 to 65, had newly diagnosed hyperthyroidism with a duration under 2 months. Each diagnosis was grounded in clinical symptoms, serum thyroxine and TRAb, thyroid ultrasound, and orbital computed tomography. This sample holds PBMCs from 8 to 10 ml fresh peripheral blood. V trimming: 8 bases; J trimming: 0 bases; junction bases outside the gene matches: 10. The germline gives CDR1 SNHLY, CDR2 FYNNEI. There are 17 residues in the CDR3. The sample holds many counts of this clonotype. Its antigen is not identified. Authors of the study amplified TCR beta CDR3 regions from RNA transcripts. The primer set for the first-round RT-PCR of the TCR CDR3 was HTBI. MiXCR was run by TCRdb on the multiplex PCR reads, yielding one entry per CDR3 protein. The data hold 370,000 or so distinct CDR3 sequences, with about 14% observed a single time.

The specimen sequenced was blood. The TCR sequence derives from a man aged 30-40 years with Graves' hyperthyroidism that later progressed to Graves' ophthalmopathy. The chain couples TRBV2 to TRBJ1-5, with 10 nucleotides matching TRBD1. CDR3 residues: CASRRQGATSSNQPQHF. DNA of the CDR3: TGTGCCAGCCGAAGACAGGGGGCCACTAGTAGCAATCAGCCCCAGCATTTT. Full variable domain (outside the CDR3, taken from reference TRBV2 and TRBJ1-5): EPEVTQTPSHQVTQMGQEVILRCVPISNHLYFYWYRQILGQKVEFLVSFYNNEISEKSEIFDDQFSVERPDGSNFTLKIRSTKLEDSAMYFCASRRQGATSSNQPQHFGDGTRLSIL.